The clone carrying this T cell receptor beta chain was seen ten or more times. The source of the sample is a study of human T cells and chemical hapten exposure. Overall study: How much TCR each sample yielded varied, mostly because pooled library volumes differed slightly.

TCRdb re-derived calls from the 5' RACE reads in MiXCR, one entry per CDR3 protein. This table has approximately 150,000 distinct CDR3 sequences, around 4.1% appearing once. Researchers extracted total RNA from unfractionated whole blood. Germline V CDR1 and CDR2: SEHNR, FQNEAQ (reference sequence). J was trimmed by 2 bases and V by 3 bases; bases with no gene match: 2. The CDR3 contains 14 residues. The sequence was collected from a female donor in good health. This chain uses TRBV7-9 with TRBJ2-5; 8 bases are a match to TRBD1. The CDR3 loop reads CASSLDRAQETQYF. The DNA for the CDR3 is TGTGCCAGCAGCTTGGACAGGGCACAAGAGACCCAGTACTTC.